The rows below give T cell receptor beta chains drawn from one sample of a study of CXCR3-negative and CXCR3-positive naive CD8 T cells. TCRdb reprocessed the 5' RACE reads and stores each CDR3 protein as one record, lacking DNA. This sample's table has about 50,000 distinct CDR3 sequences. The sequenced material came from naive CXCR3+ CD8+ T cells from blood. These receptors were obtained from a human donor in good health. Some clones in this sample may be carry-over from other donors' samples. Each CDR3 is given with its conserved first and last residue.

j_gene: TRBJ2-3
v_gene: TRBV29-1
CDR3aa: CSVRDGSTDTQYF

j_gene: TRBJ2-1
v_gene: TRBV6-2/TRBV6-3
CDR3aa: CASSLPGEPRGEFF

j_gene: TRBJ1-2
v_gene: TRBV4-3
CDR3aa: CASSPDRGNYGYTF

j_gene: TRBJ1-1
v_gene: TRBV20-1
CDR3aa: CSARDVQGKNTEAFF

j_gene: TRBJ2-2
v_gene: TRBV20-1
CDR3aa: CSASRSSGGKNTGELFF

j_gene: TRBJ2-1
v_gene: TRBV7-9
CDR3aa: CASSLGPPIPEQFF

j_gene: TRBJ2-3
v_gene: TRBV5-4
CDR3aa: CASSLTAAPSTDTQYF

j_gene: TRBJ1-1
v_gene: TRBV9
CDR3aa: CASSDLETEAFF

j_gene: TRBJ2-2
v_gene: TRBV29-1
CDR3aa: CSVYRASGAGELFF

j_gene: TRBJ1-6
v_gene: TRBV12-3/TRBV12-4
CDR3aa: CASSFDGTGNSPLHF

j_gene: TRBJ2-2
v_gene: TRBV3-1
CDR3aa: CASSQAARGTGELFF

j_gene: TRBJ1-2
v_gene: TRBV15
CDR3aa: CATSSLTGAGGYTF

j_gene: TRBJ1-1
v_gene: TRBV20-1
CDR3aa: CSATDTNTEAFF

j_gene: TRBJ2-7
v_gene: TRBV7-9
CDR3aa: CASSPPLSGQSSYEQYF

j_gene: TRBJ2-7
v_gene: TRBV7-9
CDR3aa: CASTRSVDEQYF

j_gene: TRBJ2-1
v_gene: TRBV27
CDR3aa: CASSLLAGGHNEQFF

j_gene: TRBJ2-6
v_gene: TRBV7-9
CDR3aa: CASRKGGANVLTF

j_gene: TRBJ2-6
v_gene: TRBV14
CDR3aa: CASSQESPGEFGANVLTF

j_gene: TRBJ1-3
v_gene: TRBV9
CDR3aa: CASSVDSLDTKTGNTIYF

j_gene: TRBJ2-1
v_gene: TRBV28
CDR3aa: CASTQLAGNYNEQFF

j_gene: TRBJ1-1
v_gene: TRBV6-5
CDR3aa: CASRRPTAMNTEALF

j_gene: TRBJ2-1
v_gene: TRBV12-3/TRBV12-4
CDR3aa: CASRDPLGGGEQFF

j_gene: TRBJ2-3
v_gene: TRBV27
CDR3aa: CASSYSSGRADTQYF

j_gene: TRBJ2-3
v_gene: TRBV7-2
CDR3aa: CASSLGSGGTDTQYF

j_gene: TRBJ2-5
v_gene: TRBV6-5
CDR3aa: CASSYSHTETQYF

j_gene: TRBJ2-7
v_gene: TRBV6-2/TRBV6-3
CDR3aa: CASTYGKYEQYF

j_gene: TRBJ2-2
v_gene: TRBV29-1
CDR3aa: CSVLEMAGELFF

j_gene: TRBJ2-7
v_gene: TRBV5-1
CDR3aa: CASSLEDSYEQYF

j_gene: TRBJ2-3
v_gene: TRBV12-3/TRBV12-4
CDR3aa: CASSFASDTQYF

j_gene: TRBJ2-1
v_gene: TRBV9
CDR3aa: CASSSGARNEQFF

j_gene: TRBJ1-2
v_gene: TRBV6-2/TRBV6-3
CDR3aa: CASSYFAGSEDGYTF

j_gene: TRBJ1-1
v_gene: TRBV7-9
CDR3aa: CASSLAGSGHTEAFF

j_gene: TRBJ2-1
v_gene: TRBV7-9
CDR3aa: CASSVRDSDNEQFF